The rows below give T cell receptor beta chains drawn from one sample of a study of blood T cells in healthy people across ages. One entry per CDR3 protein results from TCRdb running MiXCR on the 5' RACE reads. The table records 1.5 million to 2 million distinct CDR3 sequences, 34% of them present only once. Sequenced material: blood. The receptors were sampled from a woman aged 30 to 39 in good health. Both conserved end residues are part of each CDR3. The D gene is left open where the match is weak. Some rows mark clone size as missing; the rest say once, few, many or name a class of expanded clone.

DNA	CDR3	D	size	V	J
TGCAGCGTTGTAGGGACAGGGGAAGAGCAGTACTTC	CSVVGTGEEQYF	TRBD1	-	TRBV29-1	TRBJ2-7
TGCGCCAGCACCCAAAACCGCATCCCCTCCTACAATGAGCAGTTCTTC	CASTQNRIPSYNEQFF	-	many	TRBV5-1	TRBJ2-1
TGCAGTGCTAGACGACCCCGGACAGGGGGTATATCGCAGCCCCAGCATTTT	CSARRPRTGGISQPQHF	TRBD1	-	TRBV20-1	TRBJ1-5
TGCGCCAGCAGCCTATCGCTAGCGGGAGCAGATACGCAGTATTTT	CASSLSLAGADTQYF	TRBD2	-	TRBV5-1	TRBJ2-3
TGTGCCACCAGTGACCGGGACCCGTCTGAAGCTTTCTTT	CATSDRDPSEAFF	-	-	TRBV24-1	TRBJ1-1
TGTGCCAGCAGCCAAGACCTGACTAGCGGTTGGGAGCAGTTCTTC	CASSQDLTSGWEQFF	TRBD2	-	TRBV3-1	TRBJ2-1
TGTGCCAGCAGTTTGAAGATTTTCTCCTACAATGAGCAGTTCTTC	CASSLKIFSYNEQFF	-	-	TRBV27	TRBJ2-1
TGCGCCAGCAGCTTGAACGGGGACGAGGTTTCACCCCTCCACTTT	CASSLNGDEVSPLHF	-	-	TRBV5-1	TRBJ1-6
TGTGCCAGCAGTTTAGCTGGAGGAGGGGCAACTAATGAAAAACTGTTTTTT	CASSLAGGGATNEKLFF	-	-	TRBV28	TRBJ1-4
TGTGCCAGCGCAAATGCGGCTTCGAACAATGAGCAGTTCTTC	CASANAASNNEQFF	-	few	TRBV27	TRBJ2-1
TGTGCCATCAGTGAGGTAGAGGGGGAGCAGTACTTC	CAISEVEGEQYF	-	few	TRBV10-3	TRBJ2-7
TGTGCCAGCAGCCCGAGGACTAGCGGGGTTTTCTACAACGAGCAGTTCTTC	CASSPRTSGVFYNEQFF	TRBD2	-	TRBV7-3	TRBJ2-1
TGTGCCAGCAGCTTAGCGGGACGATCGGGCAGAAGGTATGGCTACACCTTC	CASSLAGRSGRRYGYTF	-	-	TRBV7-9	TRBJ1-2
TGCAGTGCTAGAGAGGGCTCAGCCTACAATGAGCAGTTCTTC	CSAREGSAYNEQFF	-	many	TRBV20-1	TRBJ2-1
TGTGCCAGCAGCCTCAACTTTGGGGGTGAAGCTTTCTTT	CASSLNFGGEAFF	-	few	TRBV7-3	TRBJ1-1
TGTGCCAGCAGCCACACTGGGCTAGACGCCTACGAGCAGTACTTC	CASSHTGLDAYEQYF	-	-	TRBV3-1	TRBJ2-7
TGTGCCTGCAGTAAAACTAGGCTGACAGATACGCAGTATTTT	CACSKTRLTDTQYF	-	-	TRBV27	TRBJ2-3